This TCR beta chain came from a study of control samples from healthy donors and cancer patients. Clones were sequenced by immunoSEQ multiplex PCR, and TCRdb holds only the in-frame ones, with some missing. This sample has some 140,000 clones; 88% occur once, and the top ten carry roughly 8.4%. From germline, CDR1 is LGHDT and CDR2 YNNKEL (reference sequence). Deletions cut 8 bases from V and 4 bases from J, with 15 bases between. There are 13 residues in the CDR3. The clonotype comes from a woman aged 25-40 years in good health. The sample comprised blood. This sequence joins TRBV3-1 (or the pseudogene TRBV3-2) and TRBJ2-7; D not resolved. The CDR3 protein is CASRPGSRYEQYF. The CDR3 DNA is TGTGCCAGCCGCCCCGGCTCACGATACGAGCAGTACTTC.